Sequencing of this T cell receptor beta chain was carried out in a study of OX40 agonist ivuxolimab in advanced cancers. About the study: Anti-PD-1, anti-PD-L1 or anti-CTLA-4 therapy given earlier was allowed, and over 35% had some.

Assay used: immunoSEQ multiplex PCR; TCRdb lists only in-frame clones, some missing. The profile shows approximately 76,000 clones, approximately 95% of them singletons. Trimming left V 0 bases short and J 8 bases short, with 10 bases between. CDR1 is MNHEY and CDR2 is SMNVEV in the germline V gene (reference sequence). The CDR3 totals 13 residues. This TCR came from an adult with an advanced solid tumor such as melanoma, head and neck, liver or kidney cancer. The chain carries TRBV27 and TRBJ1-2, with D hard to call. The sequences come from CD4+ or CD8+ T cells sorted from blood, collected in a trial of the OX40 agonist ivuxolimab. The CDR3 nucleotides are TGTGCCAGCAGTTTATCGGCGGGTACAGGCTACACCTTC. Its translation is CASSLSAGTGYTF.